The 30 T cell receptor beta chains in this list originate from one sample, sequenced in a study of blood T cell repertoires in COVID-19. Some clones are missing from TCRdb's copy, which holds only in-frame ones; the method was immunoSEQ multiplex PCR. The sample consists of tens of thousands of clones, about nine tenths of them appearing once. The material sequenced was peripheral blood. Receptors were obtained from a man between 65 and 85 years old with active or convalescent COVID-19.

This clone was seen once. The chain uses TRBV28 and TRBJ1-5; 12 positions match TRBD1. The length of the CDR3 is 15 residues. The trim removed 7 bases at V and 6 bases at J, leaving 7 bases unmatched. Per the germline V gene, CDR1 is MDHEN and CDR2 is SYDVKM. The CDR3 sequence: CASTKGTGGVQPQHF. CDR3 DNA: TGTGCCAGCACAAAGGGGACAGGGGGCGTTCAGCCCCAGCATTTT.

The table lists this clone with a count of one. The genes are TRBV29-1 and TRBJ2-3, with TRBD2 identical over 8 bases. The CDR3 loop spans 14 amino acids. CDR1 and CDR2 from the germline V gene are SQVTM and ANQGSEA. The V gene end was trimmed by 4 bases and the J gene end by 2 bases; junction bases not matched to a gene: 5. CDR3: CSVVAGYATDTQYF. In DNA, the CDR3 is TGCAGCGTTGTAGCGGGATACGCCACAGATACGCAGTATTTT.

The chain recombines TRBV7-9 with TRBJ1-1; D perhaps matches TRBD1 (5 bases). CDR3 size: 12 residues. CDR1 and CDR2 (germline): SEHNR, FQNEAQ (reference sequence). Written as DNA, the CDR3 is TGTCTAACTCAGGGCCCGAACACTGAAGCTTTCTTT. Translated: CLTQGPNTEAFF.

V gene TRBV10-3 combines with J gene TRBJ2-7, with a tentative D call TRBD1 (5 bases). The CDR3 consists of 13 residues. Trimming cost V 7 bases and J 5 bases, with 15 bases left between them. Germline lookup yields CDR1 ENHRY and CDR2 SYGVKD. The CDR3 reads CAITQYQGNEQYF. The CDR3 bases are TGTGCCATCACGCAATACCAGGGTAACGAGCAGTACTTC.

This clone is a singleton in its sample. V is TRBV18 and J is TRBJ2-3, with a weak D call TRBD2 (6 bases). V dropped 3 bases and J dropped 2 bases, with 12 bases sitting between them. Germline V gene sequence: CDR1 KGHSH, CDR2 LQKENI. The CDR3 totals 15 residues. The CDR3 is CASSPPGSLTDTQYF. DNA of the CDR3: TGTGCCAGCTCACCTCCCGGGAGCCTCACAGATACGCAGTATTTT.

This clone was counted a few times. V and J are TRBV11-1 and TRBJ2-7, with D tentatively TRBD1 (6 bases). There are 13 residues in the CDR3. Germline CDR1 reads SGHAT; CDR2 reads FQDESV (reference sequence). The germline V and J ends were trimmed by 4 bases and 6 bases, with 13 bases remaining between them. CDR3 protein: CASSSEQGGEQYF. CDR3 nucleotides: TGTGCCAGCAGCTCAGAACAGGGTGGCGAGCAGTACTTC.

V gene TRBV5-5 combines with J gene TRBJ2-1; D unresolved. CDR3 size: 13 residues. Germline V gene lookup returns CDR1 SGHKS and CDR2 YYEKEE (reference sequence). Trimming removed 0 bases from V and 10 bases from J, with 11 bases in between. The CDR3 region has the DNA TGTGCCAGCAGCTTGGAGCCAGGATGGGAGCAGTTCTTC. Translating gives CASSLEPGWEQFF. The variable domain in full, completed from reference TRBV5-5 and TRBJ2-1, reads DAGVTQSPTHLIKTRGQQVTLRCSPISGHKSVSWYQQVLGQGPQFIFQYYEKEERGRGNFPDRFSARQFPNYSSELNVNALLLGDSALYLCASSLEPGWEQFFGPGTRLTVL.

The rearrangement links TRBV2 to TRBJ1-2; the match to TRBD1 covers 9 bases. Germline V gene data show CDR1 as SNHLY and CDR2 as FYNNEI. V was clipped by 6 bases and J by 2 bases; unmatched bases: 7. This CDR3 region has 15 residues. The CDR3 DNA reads TGTGCCAGCAGCCTAGGGACAGGGAAAAACTATGGCTACACCTTC. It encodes CASSLGTGKNYGYTF. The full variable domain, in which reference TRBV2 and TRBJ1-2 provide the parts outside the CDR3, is EPEVTQTPSHQVTQMGQEVILRCVPISNHLYFYWYRQILGQKVEFLVSFYNNEISEKSEIFDDQFSVERPDGSNFTLKIRSTKLEDSAMYFCASSLGTGKNYGYTFGSGTRLTVV.

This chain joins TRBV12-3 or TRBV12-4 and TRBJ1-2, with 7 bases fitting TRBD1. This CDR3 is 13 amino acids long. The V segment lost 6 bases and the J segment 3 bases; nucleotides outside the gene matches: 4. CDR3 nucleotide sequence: TGTGCCAGCAGCCAGGGACAGTACTATGGCTACACCTTC. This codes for CASSQGQYYGYTF.

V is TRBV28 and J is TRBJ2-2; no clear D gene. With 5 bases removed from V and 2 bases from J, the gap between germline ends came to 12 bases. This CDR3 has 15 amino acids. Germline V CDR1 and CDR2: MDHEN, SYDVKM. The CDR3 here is CASSSTGHNTGELFF. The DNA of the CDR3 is TGTGCCAGCAGTAGTACGGGTCATAACACCGGGGAGCTGTTTTTT.

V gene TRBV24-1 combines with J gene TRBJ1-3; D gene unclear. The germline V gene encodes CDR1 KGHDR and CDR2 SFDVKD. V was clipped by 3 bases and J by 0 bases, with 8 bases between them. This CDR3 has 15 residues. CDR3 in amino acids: CATSDRLYSGNTIYF. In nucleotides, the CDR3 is TGTGCCACCAGTGATCGACTCTACTCTGGAAACACCATATATTTT.

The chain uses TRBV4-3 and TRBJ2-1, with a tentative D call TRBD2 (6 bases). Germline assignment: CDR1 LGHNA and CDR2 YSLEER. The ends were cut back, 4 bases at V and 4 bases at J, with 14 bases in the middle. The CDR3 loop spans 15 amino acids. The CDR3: CASSPRSSGYNEQFF. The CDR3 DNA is TGCGCCAGCAGCCCCCGAAGTAGCGGTTACAATGAGCAGTTCTTC.

The CDR3 reads CASKRPSYEQYF. The CDR3 region has the DNA TGTGCCAGCAAGCGGCCCTCCTACGAGCAGTACTTC. The V gene is TRBV28, the J gene TRBJ2-7, with D tentatively TRBD2 (5 bases). Germline V gene sequence: CDR1 MDHEN, CDR2 SYDVKM. The CDR3 runs 12 residues. The germline V and J ends were trimmed by 7 bases and 0 bases, with 7 bases remaining between them.

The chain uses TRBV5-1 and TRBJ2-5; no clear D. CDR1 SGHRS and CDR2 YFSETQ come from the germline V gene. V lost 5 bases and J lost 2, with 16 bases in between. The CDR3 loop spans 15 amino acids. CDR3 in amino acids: CASRLPLADQETQYF. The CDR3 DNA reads TGCGCCAGCAGACTCCCCCTCGCGGATCAAGAGACCCAGTACTTC.

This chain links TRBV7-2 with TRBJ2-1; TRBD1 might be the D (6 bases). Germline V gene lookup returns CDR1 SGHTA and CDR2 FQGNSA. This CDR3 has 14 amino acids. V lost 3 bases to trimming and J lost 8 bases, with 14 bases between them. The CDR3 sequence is CASSFSQGMYEQFF. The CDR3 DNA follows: TGTGCCAGCAGCTTTTCACAGGGTATGTATGAGCAGTTCTTC.

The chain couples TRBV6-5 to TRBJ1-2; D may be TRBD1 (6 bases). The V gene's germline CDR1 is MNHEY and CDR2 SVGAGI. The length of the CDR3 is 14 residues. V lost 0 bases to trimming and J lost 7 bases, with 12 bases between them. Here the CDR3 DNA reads TGTGCCAGCAGTTACTCGAGGCAGGGGCCTGGCTACACCTTC. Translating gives CASSYSRQGPGYTF.

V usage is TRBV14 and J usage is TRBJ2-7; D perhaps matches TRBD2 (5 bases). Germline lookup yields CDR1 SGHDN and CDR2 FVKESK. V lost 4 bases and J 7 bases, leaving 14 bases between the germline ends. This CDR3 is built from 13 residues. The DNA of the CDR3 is TGTGCCAGCAGCCTAGGACCGGGAAAAGAGCAGTACTTC. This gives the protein CASSLGPGKEQYF.

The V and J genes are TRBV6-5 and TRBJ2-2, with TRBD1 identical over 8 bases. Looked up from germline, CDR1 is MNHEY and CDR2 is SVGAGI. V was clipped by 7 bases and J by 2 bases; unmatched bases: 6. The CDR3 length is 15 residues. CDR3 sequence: CASIWTGSNTGELFF. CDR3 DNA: TGTGCCAGCATCTGGACAGGGTCCAACACCGGGGAGCTGTTTTTT.

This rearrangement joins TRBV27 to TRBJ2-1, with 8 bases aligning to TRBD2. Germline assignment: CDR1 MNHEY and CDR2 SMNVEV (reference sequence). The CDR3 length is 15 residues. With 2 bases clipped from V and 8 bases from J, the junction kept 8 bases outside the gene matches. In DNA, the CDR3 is TGTGCCAGCAGTTTAGAGGGACTAGGAAACTATGAGCAGTTCTTC. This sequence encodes CASSLEGLGNYEQFF.

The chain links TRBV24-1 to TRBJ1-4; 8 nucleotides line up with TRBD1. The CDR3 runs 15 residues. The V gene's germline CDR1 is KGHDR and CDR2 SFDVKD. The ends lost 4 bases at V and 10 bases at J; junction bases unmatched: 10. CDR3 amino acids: CATSDPGTGGSKLFF. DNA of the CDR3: TGTGCCACCAGTGACCCCGGGACAGGCGGATCAAAACTGTTTTTT.

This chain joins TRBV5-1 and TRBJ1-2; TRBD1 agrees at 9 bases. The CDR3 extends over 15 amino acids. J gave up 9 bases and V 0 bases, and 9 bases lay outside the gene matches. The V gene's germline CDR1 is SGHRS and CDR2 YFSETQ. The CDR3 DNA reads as TGCGCCAGCAGCTTGGCCCCGACAGGGGGGAATAGCTACACCTTC. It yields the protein CASSLAPTGGNSYTF.

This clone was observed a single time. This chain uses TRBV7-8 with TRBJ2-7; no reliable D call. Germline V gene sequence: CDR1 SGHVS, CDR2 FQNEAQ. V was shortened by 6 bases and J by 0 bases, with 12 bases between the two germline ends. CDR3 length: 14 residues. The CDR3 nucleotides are TGTGCCAGCAGGTCAACGATTAGCTCCTACGAGCAGTACTTC. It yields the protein CASRSTISSYEQYF.

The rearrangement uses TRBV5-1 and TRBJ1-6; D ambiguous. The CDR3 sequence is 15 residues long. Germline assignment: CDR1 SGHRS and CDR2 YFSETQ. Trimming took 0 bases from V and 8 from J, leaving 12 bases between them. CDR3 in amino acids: CASSLVGQDYSPLHF. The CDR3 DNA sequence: TGCGCCAGCAGCTTGGTGGGTCAGGACTATTCACCCCTCCACTTT.

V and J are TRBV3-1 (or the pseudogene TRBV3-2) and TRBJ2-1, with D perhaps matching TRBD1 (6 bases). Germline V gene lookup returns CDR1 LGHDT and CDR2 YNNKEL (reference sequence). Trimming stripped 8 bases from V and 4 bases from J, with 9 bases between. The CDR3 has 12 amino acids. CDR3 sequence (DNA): TGTGCCAGCGGCAGGGGTTACAATGAGCAGTTCTTC. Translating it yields CASGRGYNEQFF.

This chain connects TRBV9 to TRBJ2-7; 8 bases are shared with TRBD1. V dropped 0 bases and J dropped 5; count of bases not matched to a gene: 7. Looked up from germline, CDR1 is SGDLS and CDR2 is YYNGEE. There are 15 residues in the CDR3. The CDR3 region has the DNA TGTGCCAGCAGCGTAGAAGGCAGGGGGCCCGACGAGCAGTACTTC. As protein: CASSVEGRGPDEQYF.

CDR3 DNA: TGTGCCAGCGGCCGGGTCTCCCTCGGGAACGGCTACACCTTC. It is translated as CASGRVSLGNGYTF. The V call is TRBV25-1, the J call TRBJ1-2; no clear D. V was cut by 8 bases and J by 8 bases, with 21 bases left in between. The CDR3 has 14 residues. CDR1 MGHDK and CDR2 SYGVNS come from the germline V gene.

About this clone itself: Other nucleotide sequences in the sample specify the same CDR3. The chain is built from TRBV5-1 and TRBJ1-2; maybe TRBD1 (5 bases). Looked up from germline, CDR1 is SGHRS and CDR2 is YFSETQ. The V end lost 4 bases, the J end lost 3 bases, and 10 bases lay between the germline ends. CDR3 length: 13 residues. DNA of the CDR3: TGCGCCAGCAGCCCTGACAGTGACTATGGCTACACCTTC. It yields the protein CASSPDSDYGYTF.

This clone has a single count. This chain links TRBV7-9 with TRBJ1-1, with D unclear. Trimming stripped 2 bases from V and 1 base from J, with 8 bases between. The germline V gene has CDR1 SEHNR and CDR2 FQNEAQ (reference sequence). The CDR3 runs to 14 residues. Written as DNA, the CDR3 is TGTGCCAGCAGCTTATCCTGGGCGAACACTGAAGCTTTCTTT. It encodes CASSLSWANTEAFF.

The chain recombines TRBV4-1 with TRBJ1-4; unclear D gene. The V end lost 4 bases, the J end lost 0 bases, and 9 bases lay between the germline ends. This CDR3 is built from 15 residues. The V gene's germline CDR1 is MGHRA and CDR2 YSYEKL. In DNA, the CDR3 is TGCGCCAGCAGCCTGCGGCCAGCAACTAATGAAAAACTGTTTTTT. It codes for CASSLRPATNEKLFF.

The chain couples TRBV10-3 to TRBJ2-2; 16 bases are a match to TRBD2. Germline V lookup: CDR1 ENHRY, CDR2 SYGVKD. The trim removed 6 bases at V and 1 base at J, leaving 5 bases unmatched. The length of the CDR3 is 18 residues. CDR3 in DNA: TGTGCCATCAGGGGACTAGCGGGAGGGATGGGGAACACCGGGGAGCTGTTTTTT. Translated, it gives CAIRGLAGGMGNTGELFF.